This T cell receptor beta chain emerged from a study of response to subunit inactivated influenza vaccine. Whole-study results and caveats: Each seasonal flu vaccination may recruit only limited new T cells, authors suggested.

CDR3 length: 13 amino acids. Between the trimmed V and J ends, which lost 3 bases and 13 bases, there was a span of 16 bases. TCRdb independently ran MiXCR on the RT-PCR reads; one entry per CDR3 protein. This sample has almost 600,000 distinct CDR3 sequences; 14% occur once, and the top ten carry 11%. The table lists this clonotype with a few counts. Its antigen is unidentified. The chain is built from TRBV12-3 or TRBV12-4 and TRBJ2-1; D unclear. Sequenced here: PBMCs from blood, sampled 12 days after vaccination. This TCR was sampled from a man aged 50 to 59 who received an inactivated influenza vaccine. For the CDR3, the DNA is TGTGCCAGCAGTTTTCTTCAAGGTGAAGATCAGTTCTTC. Its translation: CASSFLQGEDQFF.